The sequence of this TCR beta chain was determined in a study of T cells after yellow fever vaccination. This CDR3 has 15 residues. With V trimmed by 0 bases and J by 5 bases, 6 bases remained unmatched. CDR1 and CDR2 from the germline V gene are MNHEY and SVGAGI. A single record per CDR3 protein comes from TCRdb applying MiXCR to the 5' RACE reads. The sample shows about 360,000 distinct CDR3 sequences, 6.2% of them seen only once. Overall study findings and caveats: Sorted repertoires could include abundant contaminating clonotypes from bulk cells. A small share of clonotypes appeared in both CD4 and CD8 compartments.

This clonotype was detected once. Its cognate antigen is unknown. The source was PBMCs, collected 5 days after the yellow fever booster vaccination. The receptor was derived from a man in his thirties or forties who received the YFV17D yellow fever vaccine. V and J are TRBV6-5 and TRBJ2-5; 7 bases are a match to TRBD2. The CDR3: CASSYSPAGGETQYF. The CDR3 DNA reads TGTGCCAGCAGTTACTCCCCGGCCGGGGGGGAGACCCAGTACTTC.